The clone carrying this T cell receptor beta chain appeared a few times. Its antigen is unknown. The sample originates from a study of response to subunit inactivated influenza vaccine. MiXCR, run by TCRdb on the RT-PCR reads, gives a single entry per CDR3 protein. Of roughly 290,000 distinct CDR3 sequences in the sample, 20% to 25% were seen once. Study-level points and caveats: Authors proposed each seasonal influenza vaccination draws in few new T cells.

The source was PBMCs from blood, collected less than 22 months after vaccination. This TCR came from a man between 50 and 75 years old who received an inactivated influenza vaccine.

CDR3: CASSLAPAGETEAFF. The CDR3 DNA sequence: TGTGCCAGCAGCTTAGCGCCGGCAGGGGAAACTGAAGCTTTCTTT. The chain links TRBV7-9 to TRBJ1-1; possible D gene TRBD1, 6 bases. The CDR3 has 15 amino acids. V shed 0 bases and J shed 5 bases, with 13 bases lying between them. Germline-derived CDR1 and CDR2 are SEHNR and FQNEAQ (reference sequence). The full variable domain, completed using reference TRBV7-9 and TRBJ1-1, is DTGVSQNPRHKITKRGQNVTFRCDPISEHNRLYWYRQTLGQGPEFLTYFQNEAQLEKSRLLSDRFSAERPKGSFSTLEIQRTEQGDSAMYLCASSLAPAGETEAFFGQGTRLTVV.